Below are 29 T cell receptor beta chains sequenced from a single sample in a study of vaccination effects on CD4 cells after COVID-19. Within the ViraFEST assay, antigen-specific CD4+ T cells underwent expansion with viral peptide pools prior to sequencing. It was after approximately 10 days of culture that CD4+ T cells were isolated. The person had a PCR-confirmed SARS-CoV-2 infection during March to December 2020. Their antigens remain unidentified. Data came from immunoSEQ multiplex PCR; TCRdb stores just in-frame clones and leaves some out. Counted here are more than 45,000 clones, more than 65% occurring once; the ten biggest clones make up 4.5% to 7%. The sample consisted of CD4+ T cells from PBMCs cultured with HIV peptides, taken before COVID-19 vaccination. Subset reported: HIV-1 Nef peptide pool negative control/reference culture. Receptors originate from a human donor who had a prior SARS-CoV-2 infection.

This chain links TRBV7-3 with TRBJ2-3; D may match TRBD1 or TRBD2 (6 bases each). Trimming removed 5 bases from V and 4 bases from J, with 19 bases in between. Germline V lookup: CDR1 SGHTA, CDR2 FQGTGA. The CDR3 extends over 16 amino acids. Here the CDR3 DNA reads TGTGCCAGCAGCCCTGTCCGGGGGCCGGACGCAGATACGCAGTATTTT. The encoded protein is CASSPVRGPDADTQYF.

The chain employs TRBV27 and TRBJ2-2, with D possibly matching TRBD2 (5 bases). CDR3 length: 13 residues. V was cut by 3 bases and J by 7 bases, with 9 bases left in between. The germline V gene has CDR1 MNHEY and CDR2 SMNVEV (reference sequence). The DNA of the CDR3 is TGTGCCAGCAGTTTGGGCGGGCTCGGGGAGCTGTTTTTT. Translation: CASSLGGLGELFF.

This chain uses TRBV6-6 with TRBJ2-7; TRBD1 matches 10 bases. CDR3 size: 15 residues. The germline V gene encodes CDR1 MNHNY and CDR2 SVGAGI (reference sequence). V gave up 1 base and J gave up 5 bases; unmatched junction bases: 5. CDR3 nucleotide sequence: TGTGCCAGCAGTTACTTCGGGACAGGGGTCGACGAGCAGTACTTC. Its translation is CASSYFGTGVDEQYF.

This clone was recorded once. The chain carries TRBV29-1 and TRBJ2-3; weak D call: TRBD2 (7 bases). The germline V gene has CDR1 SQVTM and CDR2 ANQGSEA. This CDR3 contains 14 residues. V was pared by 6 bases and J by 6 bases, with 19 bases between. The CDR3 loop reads CSVRLGGGTDTQYF. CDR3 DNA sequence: TGCAGCGTCCGTCTGGGAGGGGGAACGGATACGCAGTATTTT.

The CDR3 spells CASSLDYDRAYEQYF. DNA of the CDR3: TGTGCCAGCAGCTTAGATTACGACAGGGCGTACGAGCAGTACTTC. The V and J genes are TRBV11-2 and TRBJ2-7; 7 bases agree with TRBD1. This CDR3 has 15 residues. After removal of 0 bases from V and 4 bases from J, the junction contained 6 bases not matched to a gene. Per the germline V gene, CDR1 is SGHAT and CDR2 is FQNNGV.

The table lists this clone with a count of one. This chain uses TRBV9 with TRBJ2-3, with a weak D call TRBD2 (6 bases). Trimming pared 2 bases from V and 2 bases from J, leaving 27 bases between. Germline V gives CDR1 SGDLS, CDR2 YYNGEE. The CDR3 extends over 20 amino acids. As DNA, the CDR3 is TGTGCCAGCAGCGTTGGCGTTTGGAGGGGAAGGGGTGATAACACAGATACGCAGTATTTT. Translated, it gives CASSVGVWRGRGDNTDTQYF. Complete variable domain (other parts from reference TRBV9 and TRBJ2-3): DSGVTQTPKHLITATGQRVTLRCSPRSGDLSVYWYQQSLDQGLQFLIQYYNGEERAKGNILERFSAQQFPDLHSELNLSSLELGDSALYFCASSVGVWRGRGDNTDTQYFGPGTRLTVL.

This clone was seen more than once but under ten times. The CDR3 loop reads CASSLRLGVQPQHF. CDR3 in DNA: TGTGCCAGTAGTCTCCGTTTAGGGGTTCAGCCCCAGCATTTT. The chain is built from TRBV19 and TRBJ1-5; maybe TRBD1 (5 bases). The germline V gene encodes CDR1 LNHDA and CDR2 SQIVND (reference sequence). V dropped 5 bases and J dropped 6 bases, with 14 bases sitting between them. This CDR3 comprises 14 residues.

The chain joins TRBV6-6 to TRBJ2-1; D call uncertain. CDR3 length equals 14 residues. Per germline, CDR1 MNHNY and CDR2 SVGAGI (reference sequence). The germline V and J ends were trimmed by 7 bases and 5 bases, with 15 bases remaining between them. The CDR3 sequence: CASTTRTSDNEQFF. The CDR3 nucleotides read TGTGCCAGCACGACGAGGACGAGCGACAATGAGCAGTTCTTC.

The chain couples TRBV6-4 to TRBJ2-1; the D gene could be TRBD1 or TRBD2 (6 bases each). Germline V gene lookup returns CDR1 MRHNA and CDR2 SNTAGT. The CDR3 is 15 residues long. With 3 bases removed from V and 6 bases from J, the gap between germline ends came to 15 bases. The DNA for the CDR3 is TGTGCCAGCAGTGAGTTCATTGGAGGGGGCAATGAGCAGTTCTTC. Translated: CASSEFIGGGNEQFF.

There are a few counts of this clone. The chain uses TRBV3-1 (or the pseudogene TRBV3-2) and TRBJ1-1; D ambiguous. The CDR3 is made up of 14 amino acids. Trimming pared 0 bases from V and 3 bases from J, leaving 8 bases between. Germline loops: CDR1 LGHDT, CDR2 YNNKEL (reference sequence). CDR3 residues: CASSQDFRDTEAFF. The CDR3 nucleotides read TGTGCCAGCAGCCAAGATTTTCGGGACACTGAAGCTTTCTTT.

The CDR3: CASSFGLAVYNEQFF. The CDR3 nucleotides are TGCGCCAGCAGCTTCGGACTAGCGGTCTACAATGAGCAGTTCTTC. The V and J genes are TRBV5-1 and TRBJ2-1; TRBD2 agrees at 10 bases. CDR3 length: 15 residues. The germline CDR1 and CDR2 sequences are SGHRS and YFSETQ. The J segment lost 3 bases and the V segment lost 2 bases, leaving 2 bases of the junction unmatched.

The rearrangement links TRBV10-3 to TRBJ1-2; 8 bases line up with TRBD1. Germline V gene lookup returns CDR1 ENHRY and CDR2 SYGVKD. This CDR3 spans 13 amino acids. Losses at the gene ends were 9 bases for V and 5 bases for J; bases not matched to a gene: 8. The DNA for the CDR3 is TGTGCCATTGACAGGGGATTTGGGTATGGCTACACCTTC. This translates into CAIDRGFGYGYTF.

The chain's CDR3 is CASSQVGGRGEQFF. CDR3 nucleotide sequence: TGTGCCAGCAGCCAAGTTGGTGGCCGGGGTGAGCAGTTCTTC. The chain links TRBV3-1 (or the pseudogene TRBV3-2) to TRBJ2-1; possibly TRBD2 for D (5 bases). Germline V lookup: CDR1 LGHDT, CDR2 YNNKEL (reference sequence). The CDR3 is 14 amino acids. Trimming cost V 1 base and J 9 bases, with 13 bases left between them.

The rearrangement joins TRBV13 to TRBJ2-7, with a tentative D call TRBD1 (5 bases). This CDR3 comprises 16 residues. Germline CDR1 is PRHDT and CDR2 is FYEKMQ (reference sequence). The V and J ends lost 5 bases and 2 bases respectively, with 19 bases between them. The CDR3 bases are TGTGCCAGCAGCCCCGATCTTGGGGCAGCCACCTACGAGCAGTACTTC. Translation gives CASSPDLGAATYEQYF. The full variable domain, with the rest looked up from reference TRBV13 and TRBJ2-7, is AAGVIQSPRHLIKEKRETATLKCYPIPRHDTVYWYQQGPGQDPQFLISFYEKMQSDKGSIPDRFSAQQFSDYHSELNMSSLELGDSALYFCASSPDLGAATYEQYFGPGTRLTVT.

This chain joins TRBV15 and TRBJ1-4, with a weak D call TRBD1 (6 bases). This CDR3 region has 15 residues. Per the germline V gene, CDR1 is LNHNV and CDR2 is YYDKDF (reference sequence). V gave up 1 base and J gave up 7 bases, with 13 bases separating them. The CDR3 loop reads CATSRVPGASEKLFF. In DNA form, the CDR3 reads TGTGCCACCAGCAGAGTCCCGGGGGCATCTGAAAAACTGTTTTTT.

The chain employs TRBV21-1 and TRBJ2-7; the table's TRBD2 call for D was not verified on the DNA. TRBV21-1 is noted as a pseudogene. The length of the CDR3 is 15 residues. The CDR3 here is CACTNLGLEYYEQYF. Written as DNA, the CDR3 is TGTGCCTGCACGAACCTAGGACTAGAATACTACGAGCAGTACTTC.

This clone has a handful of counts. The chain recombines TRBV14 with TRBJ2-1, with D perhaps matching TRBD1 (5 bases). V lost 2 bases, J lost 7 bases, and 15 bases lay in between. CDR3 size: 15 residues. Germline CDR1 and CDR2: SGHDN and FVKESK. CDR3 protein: CASSQLGEVGNEQFF. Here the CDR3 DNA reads TGTGCCAGCAGCCAATTAGGGGAAGTAGGGAATGAGCAGTTCTTC.

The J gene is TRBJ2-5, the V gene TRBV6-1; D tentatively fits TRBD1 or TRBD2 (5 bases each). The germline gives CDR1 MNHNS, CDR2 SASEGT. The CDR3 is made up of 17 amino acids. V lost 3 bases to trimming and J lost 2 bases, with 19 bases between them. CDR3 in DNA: TGTGCCAGCAGTGAGCACAAAATGGGGGACCATCAAGAGACCCAGTACTTC. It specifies CASSEHKMGDHQETQYF.

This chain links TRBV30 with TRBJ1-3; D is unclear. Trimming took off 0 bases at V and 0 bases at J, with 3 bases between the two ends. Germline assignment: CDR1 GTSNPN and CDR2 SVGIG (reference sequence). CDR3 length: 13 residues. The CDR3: CAWSVTSGNTIYF. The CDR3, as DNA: TGTGCCTGGAGTGTCACCTCTGGAAACACCATATATTTT.

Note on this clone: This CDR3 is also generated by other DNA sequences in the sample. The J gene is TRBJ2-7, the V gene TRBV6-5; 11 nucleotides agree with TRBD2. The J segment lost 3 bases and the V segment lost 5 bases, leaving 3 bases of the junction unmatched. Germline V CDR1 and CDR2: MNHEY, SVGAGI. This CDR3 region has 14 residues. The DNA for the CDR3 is TGTGCCAGCAGTCGAACTAGCGGGGGCTACGAGCAGTACTTC. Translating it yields CASSRTSGGYEQYF.

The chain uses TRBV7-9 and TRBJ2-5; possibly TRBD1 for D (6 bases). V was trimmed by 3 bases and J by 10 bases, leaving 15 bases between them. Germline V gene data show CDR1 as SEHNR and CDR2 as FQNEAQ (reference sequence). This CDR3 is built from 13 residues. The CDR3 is CASSFGSRGSQYF. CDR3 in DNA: TGTGCCAGCAGCTTTGGGTCGAGGGGGAGCCAGTACTTC.

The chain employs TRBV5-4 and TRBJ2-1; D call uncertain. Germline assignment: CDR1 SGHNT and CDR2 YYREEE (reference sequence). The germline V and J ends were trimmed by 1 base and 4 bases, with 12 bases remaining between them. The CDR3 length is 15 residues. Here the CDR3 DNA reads TGTGCCAGCAGCTTGCCCGATGCAGGATACAATGAGCAGTTCTTC. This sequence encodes CASSLPDAGYNEQFF.

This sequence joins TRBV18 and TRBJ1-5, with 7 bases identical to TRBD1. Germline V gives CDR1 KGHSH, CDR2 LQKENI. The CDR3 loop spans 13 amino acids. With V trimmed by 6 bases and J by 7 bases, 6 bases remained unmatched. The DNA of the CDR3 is TGTGCCAGCTCGCTCGACAGGGCCCAGCCCCAGCATTTT. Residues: CASSLDRAQPQHF.

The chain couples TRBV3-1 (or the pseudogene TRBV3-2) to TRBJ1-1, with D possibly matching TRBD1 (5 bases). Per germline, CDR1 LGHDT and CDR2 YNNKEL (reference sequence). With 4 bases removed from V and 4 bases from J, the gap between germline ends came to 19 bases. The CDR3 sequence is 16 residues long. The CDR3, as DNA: TGTGCCAGCAGCCCCTTACCCCCGGGGGGTATCACTGAAGCTTTCTTT. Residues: CASSPLPPGGITEAFF.

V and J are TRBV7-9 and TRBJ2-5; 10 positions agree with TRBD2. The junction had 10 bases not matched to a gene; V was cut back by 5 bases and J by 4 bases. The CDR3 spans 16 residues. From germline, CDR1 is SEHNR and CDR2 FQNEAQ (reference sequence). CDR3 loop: CASSLYGLADGETQYF. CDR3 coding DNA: TGTGCCAGCAGCCTCTATGGACTAGCGGACGGAGAGACCCAGTACTTC.

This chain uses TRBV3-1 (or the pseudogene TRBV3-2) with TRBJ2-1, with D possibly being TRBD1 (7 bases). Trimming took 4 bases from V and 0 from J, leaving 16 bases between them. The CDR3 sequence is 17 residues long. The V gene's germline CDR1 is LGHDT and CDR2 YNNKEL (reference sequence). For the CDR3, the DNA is TGTGCCAGCAGCCCTTCGGCGGGACAGAGCTCCTACAATGAGCAGTTCTTC. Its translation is CASSPSAGQSSYNEQFF.

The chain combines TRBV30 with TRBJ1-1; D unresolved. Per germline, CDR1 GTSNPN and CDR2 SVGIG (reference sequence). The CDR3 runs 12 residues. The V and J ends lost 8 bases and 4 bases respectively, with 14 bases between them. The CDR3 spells CALSSAGTEAFF. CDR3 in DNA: TGTGCCCTCTCTTCTGCCGGCACTGAAGCTTTCTTT.

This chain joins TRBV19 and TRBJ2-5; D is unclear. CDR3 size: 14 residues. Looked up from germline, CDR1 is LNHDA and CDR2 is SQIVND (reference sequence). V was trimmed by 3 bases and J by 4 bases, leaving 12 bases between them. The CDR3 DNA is TGTGCCAGTAGTATTGAACCCTGGACAGAGACCCAGTACTTC. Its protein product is CASSIEPWTETQYF. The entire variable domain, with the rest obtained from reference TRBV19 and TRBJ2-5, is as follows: DGGITQSPKYLFRKEGQNVTLSCEQNLNHDAMYWYRQDPGQGLRLIYYSQIVNDFQKGDIAEGYSVSREKKESFPLTVTSAQKNPTAFYLCASSIEPWTETQYFGPGTRLLVL.

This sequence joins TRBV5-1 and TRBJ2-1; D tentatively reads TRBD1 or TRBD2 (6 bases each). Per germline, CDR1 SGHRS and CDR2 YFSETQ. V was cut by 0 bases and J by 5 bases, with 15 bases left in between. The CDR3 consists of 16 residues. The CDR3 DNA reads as TGCGCCAGCAGCTTGGATAGCGGTGGGGGCCACAATGAGCAGTTCTTC. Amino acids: CASSLDSGGGHNEQFF.